This T cell receptor beta chain is drawn from a study of breast tumors, draining lymph nodes, adjacent tissues. Germline V gene sequence: CDR1 MNHEY, CDR2 SVGEGT. The length of the CDR3 is 15 residues. V lost 6 bases to trimming and J lost 3 bases; unmatched junction nucleotides: 6. TCRdb recomputed calls from the multiplex PCR reads with MiXCR, one row per CDR3 protein. Of around 50,000 distinct CDR3 sequences listed, roughly 23% are singletons. Findings of the study overall: Compared with lymph nodes, tumors were less diverse; compared with nontumor tissue, more. Luminal-like breast cancer showed significantly greater tumor-nontumor repertoire similarity than basal-like breast cancer did. The lymph node origin of tumor T cells was framed as consistent with a hypothesis, not demonstrated. Most tumor T cells seemingly derive from lymph node, then expand in tumor.

As to this clonotype: What it recognizes is unknown.

The chain couples TRBV6-2 or TRBV6-3 to TRBJ2-3, with 10 bases identical to TRBD2. The sequence came from a female donor with breast cancer. Some clones in this sample may be carry-over from other donors' samples. The sample comprised breast tumor tissue. The DNA for the CDR3 is TGTGCCAGCAGGCCCGCAGCGGGGGGGACAGATACGCAGTATTTT. Its translation is CASRPAAGGTDTQYF.